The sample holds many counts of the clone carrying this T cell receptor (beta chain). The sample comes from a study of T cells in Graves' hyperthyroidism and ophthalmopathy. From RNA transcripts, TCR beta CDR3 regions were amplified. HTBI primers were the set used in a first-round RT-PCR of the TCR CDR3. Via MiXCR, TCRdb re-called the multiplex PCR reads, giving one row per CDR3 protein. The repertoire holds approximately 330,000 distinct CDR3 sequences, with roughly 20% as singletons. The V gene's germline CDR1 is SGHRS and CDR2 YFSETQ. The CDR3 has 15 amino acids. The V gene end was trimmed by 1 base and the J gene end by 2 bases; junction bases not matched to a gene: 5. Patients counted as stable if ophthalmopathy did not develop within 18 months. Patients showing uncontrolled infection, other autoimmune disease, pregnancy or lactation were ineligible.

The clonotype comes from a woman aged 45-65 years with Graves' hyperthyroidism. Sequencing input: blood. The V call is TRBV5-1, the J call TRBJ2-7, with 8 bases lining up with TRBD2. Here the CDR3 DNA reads TGCGCCAGCAGCTTGTACGCGGGAGGCACCTACGAGCAGTACTTC. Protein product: CASSLYAGGTYEQYF.